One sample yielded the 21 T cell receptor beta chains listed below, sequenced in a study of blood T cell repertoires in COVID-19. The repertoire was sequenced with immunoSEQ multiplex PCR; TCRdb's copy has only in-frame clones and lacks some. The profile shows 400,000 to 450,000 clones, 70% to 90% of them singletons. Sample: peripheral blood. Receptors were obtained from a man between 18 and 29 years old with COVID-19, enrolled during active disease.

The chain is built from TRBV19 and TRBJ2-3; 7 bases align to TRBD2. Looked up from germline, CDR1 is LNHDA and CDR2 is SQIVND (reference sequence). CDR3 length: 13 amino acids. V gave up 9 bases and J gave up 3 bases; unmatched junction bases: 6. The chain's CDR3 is CASAGGGTDTQYF. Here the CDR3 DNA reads TGTGCCAGCGCCGGGGGAGGGACAGATACGCAGTATTTT.

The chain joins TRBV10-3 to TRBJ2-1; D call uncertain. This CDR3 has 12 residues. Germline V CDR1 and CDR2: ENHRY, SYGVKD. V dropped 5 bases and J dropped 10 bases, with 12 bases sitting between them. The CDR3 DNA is TGTGCCATCAGTAGGCAGGTATCGGAGCAGTTCTTC. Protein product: CAISRQVSEQFF.

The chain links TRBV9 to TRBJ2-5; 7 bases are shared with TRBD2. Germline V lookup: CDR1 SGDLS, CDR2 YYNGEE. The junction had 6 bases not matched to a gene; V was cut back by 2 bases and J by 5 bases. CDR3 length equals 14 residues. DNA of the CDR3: TGTGCCAGCAGCGTTAATGTGGGAGGGGAGACCCAGTACTTC. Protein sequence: CASSVNVGGETQYF.

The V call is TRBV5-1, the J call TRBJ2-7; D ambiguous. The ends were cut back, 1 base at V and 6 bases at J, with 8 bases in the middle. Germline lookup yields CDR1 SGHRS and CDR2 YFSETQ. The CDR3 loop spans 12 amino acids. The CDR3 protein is CASSLSGGEQYF. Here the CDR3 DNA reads TGCGCCAGCAGCTTGAGTGGCGGCGAGCAGTACTTC.

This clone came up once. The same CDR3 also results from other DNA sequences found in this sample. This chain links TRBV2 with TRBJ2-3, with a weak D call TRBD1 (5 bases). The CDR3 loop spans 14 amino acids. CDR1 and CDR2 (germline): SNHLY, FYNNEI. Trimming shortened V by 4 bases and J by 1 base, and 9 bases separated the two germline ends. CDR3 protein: CASSGTRGTDTQYF. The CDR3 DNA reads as TGTGCCAGCAGTGGGACAAGGGGCACAGATACGCAGTATTTT.

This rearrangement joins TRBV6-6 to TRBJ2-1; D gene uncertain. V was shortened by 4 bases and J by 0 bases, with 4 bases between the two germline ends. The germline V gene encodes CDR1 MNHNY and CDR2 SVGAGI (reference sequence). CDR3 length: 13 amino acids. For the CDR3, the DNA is TGTGCCAGCAGTTTGAGCTCCTACAATGAGCAGTTCTTC. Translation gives CASSLSSYNEQFF.

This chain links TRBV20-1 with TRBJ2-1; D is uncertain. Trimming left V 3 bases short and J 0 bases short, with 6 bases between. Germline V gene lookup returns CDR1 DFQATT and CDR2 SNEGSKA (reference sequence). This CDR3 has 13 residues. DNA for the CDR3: TGCAGTGCTAGTAAACTCTCCTACAATGAGCAGTTCTTC. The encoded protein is CSASKLSYNEQFF.

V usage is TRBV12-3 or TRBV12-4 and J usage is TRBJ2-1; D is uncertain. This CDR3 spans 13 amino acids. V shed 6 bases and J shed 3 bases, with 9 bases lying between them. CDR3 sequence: CASRRSGYNEQFF. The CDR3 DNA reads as TGTGCCAGCAGGAGGAGTGGCTACAATGAGCAGTTCTTC.

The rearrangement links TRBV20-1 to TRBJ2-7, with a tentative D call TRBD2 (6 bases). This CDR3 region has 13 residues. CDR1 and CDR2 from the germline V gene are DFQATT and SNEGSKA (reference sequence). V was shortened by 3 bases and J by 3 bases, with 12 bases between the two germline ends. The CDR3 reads CSASMGGIYEQYF. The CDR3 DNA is TGCAGTGCTAGTATGGGCGGGATCTACGAGCAGTACTTC.

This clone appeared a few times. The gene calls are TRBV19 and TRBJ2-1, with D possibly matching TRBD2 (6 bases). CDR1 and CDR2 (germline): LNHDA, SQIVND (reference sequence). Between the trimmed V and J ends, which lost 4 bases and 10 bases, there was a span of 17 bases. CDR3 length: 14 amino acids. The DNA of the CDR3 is TGTGCCAGTAGTAGTAATGGAGGGTATAGCGAGCAGTTCTTC. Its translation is CASSSNGGYSEQFF.

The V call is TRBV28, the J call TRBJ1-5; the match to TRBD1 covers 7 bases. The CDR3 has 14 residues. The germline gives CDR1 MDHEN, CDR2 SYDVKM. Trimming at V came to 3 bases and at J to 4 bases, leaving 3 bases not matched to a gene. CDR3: CASSLTGKNQPQHF. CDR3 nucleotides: TGTGCCAGCAGTTTGACAGGGAAAAATCAGCCCCAGCATTTT. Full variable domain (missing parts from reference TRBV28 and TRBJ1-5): DVKVTQSSRYLVKRTGEKVFLECVQDMDHENMFWYRQDPGLGLRLIYFSYDVKMKEKGDIPEGYSVSREKKERFSLILESASTNQTSMYLCASSLTGKNQPQHFGDGTRLSIL.

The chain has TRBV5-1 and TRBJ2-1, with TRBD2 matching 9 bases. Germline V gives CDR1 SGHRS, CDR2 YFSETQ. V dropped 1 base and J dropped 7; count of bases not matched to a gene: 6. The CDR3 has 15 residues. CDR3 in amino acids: CASSLMSSGNNEQFF. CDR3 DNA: TGCGCCAGCAGCTTGATGTCTAGCGGGAATAATGAGCAGTTCTTC.

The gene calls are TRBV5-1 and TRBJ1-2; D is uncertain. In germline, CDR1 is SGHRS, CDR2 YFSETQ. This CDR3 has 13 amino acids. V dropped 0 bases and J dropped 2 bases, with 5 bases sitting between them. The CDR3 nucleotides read TGCGCCAGCAGCTTGGTTCAGAACTATGGCTACACCTTC. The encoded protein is CASSLVQNYGYTF.

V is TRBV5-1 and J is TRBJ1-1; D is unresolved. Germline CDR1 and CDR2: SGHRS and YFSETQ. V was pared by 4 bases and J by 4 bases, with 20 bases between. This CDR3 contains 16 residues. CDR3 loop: CASSLTTSSRGTEAFF. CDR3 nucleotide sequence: TGCGCCAGCAGCCTGACCACCAGTTCTCGGGGCACTGAAGCTTTCTTT. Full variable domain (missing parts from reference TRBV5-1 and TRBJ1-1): KAGVTQTPRYLIKTRGQQVTLSCSPISGHRSVSWYQQTPGQGLQFLFEYFSETQRNKGNFPGRFSGRQFSNSRSEMNVSTLELGDSALYLCASSLTTSSRGTEAFFGQGTRLTVV.

CDR3 DNA sequence: TGTGCCACCCACGACAGGGGTGGCGCAGATACGCAGTATTTT. It codes for CATHDRGGADTQYF. V and J are TRBV15 and TRBJ2-3; 8 nucleotides line up with TRBD1. V shed 8 bases and J 4 bases; nucleotides not matched to a gene: 8. From germline, CDR1 is LNHNV and CDR2 YYDKDF (reference sequence). The CDR3 contains 14 residues.

The CDR3 sequence: CASSLSTGQGTEAFF. CDR3 coding DNA: TGTGCCAGCAGCTTATCAACGGGACAGGGGACTGAAGCTTTCTTT. The rearrangement uses TRBV7-6 and TRBJ1-1, with 10 bases identical to TRBD1. Trimming removed 2 bases from V and 5 bases from J; junction bases left unmatched: 5. Germline loops: CDR1 SGHVS, CDR2 FNYEAQ. CDR3 length: 15 residues.

As DNA, the CDR3 is TGTGCCAGCAGCCCGAGTGAACTCTCCTACAATGAGCAGTTCTTC. This encodes CASSPSELSYNEQFF. The chain is built from TRBV7-9 and TRBJ2-1; D gene ambiguous. The V end was cut by 5 bases, the J end by 0 bases, with 11 bases between. The germline V gene has CDR1 SEHNR and CDR2 FQNEAQ (reference sequence). The CDR3 totals 15 residues.

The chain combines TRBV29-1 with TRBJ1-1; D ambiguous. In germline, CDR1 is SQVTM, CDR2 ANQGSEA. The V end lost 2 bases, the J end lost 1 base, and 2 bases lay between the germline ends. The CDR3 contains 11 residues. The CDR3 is CSVERNTEAFF. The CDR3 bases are TGCAGCGTTGAACGGAACACTGAAGCTTTCTTT.

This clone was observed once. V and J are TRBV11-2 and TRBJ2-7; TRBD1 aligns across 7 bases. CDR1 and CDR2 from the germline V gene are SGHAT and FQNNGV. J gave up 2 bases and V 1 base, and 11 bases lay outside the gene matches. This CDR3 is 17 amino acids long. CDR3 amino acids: CASSLGHRDSTTYEQYF. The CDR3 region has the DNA TGTGCCAGCAGCTTAGGTCACCGGGACAGCACAACCTACGAGCAGTACTTC. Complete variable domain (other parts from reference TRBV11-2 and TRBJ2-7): EAGVAQSPRYKIIEKRQSVAFWCNPISGHATLYWYQQILGQGPKLLIQFQNNGVVDDSQLPKDRFSAERLKGVDSTLKIQPAKLEDSAVYLCASSLGHRDSTTYEQYFGPGTRLTVT.

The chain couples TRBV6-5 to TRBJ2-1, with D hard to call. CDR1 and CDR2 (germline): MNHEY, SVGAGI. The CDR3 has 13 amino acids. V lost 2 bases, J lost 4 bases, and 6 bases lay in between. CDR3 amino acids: CASSYPPYNEQFF. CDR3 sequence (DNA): TGTGCCAGCAGTTACCCCCCTTACAATGAGCAGTTCTTC.

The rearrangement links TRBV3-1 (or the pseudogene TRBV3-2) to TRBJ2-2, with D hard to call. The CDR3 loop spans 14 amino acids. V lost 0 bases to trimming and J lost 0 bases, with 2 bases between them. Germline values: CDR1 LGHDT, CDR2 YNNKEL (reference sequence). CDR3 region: CASSQDTNTGELFF. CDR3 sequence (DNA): TGTGCCAGCAGCCAAGACACGAACACCGGGGAGCTGTTTTTT.